This T cell receptor (beta chain) emerged from a study of shared clonotypes between healthy human individuals. Study context: The donor pool was made up of two women and a few men aged 18 to 49.

A remark on this clone: Its antigen is unidentified.

An even split of each subset's genomic DNA across several immunoSEQ plates was performed. Method: immunoSEQ multiplex PCR; TCRdb's copy keeps in-frame clones and lacks some. The table records approximately 720,000 clones, approximately 75% of them present only once. The CDR3 totals 13 residues. Looked up from germline, CDR1 is MNHEY and CDR2 is SVGAGI. Trimming left V 2 bases short and J 3 bases short, with 8 bases between. Overall study results and limits: Sharing across a few donors was seen in around 5% of naive CD4 clonotypes.

Sample: memory CD4+ T cells sorted from blood. Subset in this sample: CD45RA-negative fraction. This clonotype originated in a woman in her twenties or thirties in good health. The chain carries TRBV6-5 and TRBJ2-7, with a weak D call TRBD1 (5 bases). The CDR3: CASSYDRHYEQYF. In nucleotides, the CDR3 is TGTGCCAGCAGTTACGACAGACACTACGAGCAGTACTTC.